These 7 T cell receptor beta chains originate from one sample sequenced in a study of shared clonotypes between healthy human individuals. The protocol was immunoSEQ multiplex PCR, while the TCRdb copy is restricted to in-frame clones and leaves out a portion. This sample has 2,500,000 or so clones, with approximately 90% found just once. Specimen: naive CD4+ T cells sorted from blood. Subset denoted: CD45RA+ positively selected. These receptor sequences come from a man aged 18 to 35 in good health.

The chain recombines TRBV4-1 with TRBJ2-5; 9 nucleotides align to TRBD2. There are 16 residues in the CDR3. J was trimmed by 5 bases and V by 2 bases; bases with no gene match: 9. CDR1 and CDR2 (germline): MGHRA, YSYEKL. This CDR3 reads CASSQSPAGGSETQYF. The CDR3 DNA is TGCGCCAGCAGCCAATCCCCTGCGGGAGGGTCCGAGACCCAGTACTTC.

The J gene is TRBJ2-1, the V gene TRBV10-3; tentative D call: TRBD2 (5 bases). Between the trimmed V and J ends, which lost 4 bases and 4 bases, there was a span of 14 bases. The CDR3 consists of 15 residues. Germline CDR1 reads ENHRY; CDR2 reads SYGVKD. The DNA of the CDR3 is TGTGCCATCAGTGGACCGGGGATGAGGTACAATGAGCAGTTCTTC. Its protein product is CAISGPGMRYNEQFF.

This chain connects TRBV19 to TRBJ2-7; TRBD1 matches at 7 bases. After removal of 4 bases from V and 1 base from J, the junction contained 7 bases not matched to a gene. In germline, CDR1 is LNHDA, CDR2 SQIVND (reference sequence). The CDR3 sequence is 15 residues long. DNA for the CDR3: TGTGCCAGTAGTACCTCGACAGGGCCATCCTACGAGCAGTACTTC. This translates into CASSTSTGPSYEQYF.

The chain employs TRBV9 and TRBJ2-7, with TRBD2 identical over 7 bases. The germline V gene has CDR1 SGDLS and CDR2 YYNGEE. J gave up 3 bases and V 3 bases, and 12 bases lay outside the gene matches. The CDR3 loop spans 16 amino acids. For the CDR3, the DNA is TGTGCCAGCAGCGCCGAGGGAGTGGCGGGAGTCTACGAGCAGTACTTC. Protein sequence: CASSAEGVAGVYEQYF.

This chain links TRBV19 with TRBJ1-6, with TRBD1 as a possible D gene (5 bases). In germline, CDR1 is LNHDA, CDR2 SQIVND (reference sequence). CDR3 length equals 11 residues. Deletions cut 5 bases from V and 15 bases from J, with 11 bases between. CDR3 protein: CASSSGLRLHF. For the CDR3, the DNA is TGTGCCAGTAGTTCGGGACTGCGCCTCCACTTT. Full variable domain (missing parts from reference TRBV19 and TRBJ1-6): DGGITQSPKYLFRKEGQNVTLSCEQNLNHDAMYWYRQDPGQGLRLIYYSQIVNDFQKGDIAEGYSVSREKKESFPLTVTSAQKNPTAFYLCASSSGLRLHFGNGTRLTVT.

The CDR3 sequence: CASSERAGDTIYF. In DNA form, the CDR3 reads TGTGCCAGCAGTGAAAGGGCGGGAGACACCATATATTTT. V gene TRBV6-1 combines with J gene TRBJ1-3; D is unclear. The V gene lost 2 bases and the J gene lost 8 bases, with 10 bases spanning the gap. The CDR3 is 13 residues long. CDR1 is MNHNS, CDR2 SASEGT, per germline.

The chain has TRBV30 and TRBJ1-2; TRBD1 might be the D (6 bases). CDR1 is GTSNPN and CDR2 is SVGIG in the germline V gene (reference sequence). The CDR3 spans 13 residues. Trimming pared 5 bases from V and 0 bases from J, leaving 10 bases between. CDR3 nucleotides: TGTGCCTGGCGACAGGATTCTAACTATGGCTACACCTTC. Translation gives CAWRQDSNYGYTF.